These 9 T cell receptor beta chains were sequenced from one sample in a study of T-cell reconstitution after alpha-beta-depleted transplantation in children. Preparation of the TCRbeta library involved a method that used unique molecular identifiers. In TCRdb, the PCR reads were re-called with MiXCR into one record per CDR3 protein. The sample records about 900,000 distinct CDR3 sequences, about 30% being singletons. The sequencing here drew on PBMCs, mostly from graft donor cells, taken 360 days after TCRalphabeta/CD19-depleted stem cell transplant. Every receptor here comes from a boy less than two years old who had a stem cell transplant for SCID, so the T cells may come from the graft donor.

This chain links TRBV6-1 with TRBJ2-2, with TRBD1 matching over 10 bases. The V gene end was trimmed by 4 bases and the J gene end by 4 bases; junction bases not matched to a gene: 6. The CDR3 has 16 amino acids. Per germline, CDR1 MNHNS and CDR2 SASEGT. The CDR3, as DNA: TGTGCCAGCAGTGGAGGTGGGACAGGGGCCACCGGGGAGCTGTTTTTT. As protein: CASSGGGTGATGELFF.

This clonotype was picked up a small number of times. This chain links TRBV10-3 with TRBJ2-1, with D unclear. V was clipped by 3 bases and J by 0 bases, with 9 bases between them. CDR1 is ENHRY and CDR2 is SYGVKD in the germline V gene. This CDR3 is built from 15 residues. CDR3 in amino acids: CAISDSRSSYNEQFF. The CDR3, as DNA: TGTGCCATCAGTGATAGCAGAAGCTCCTACAATGAGCAGTTCTTC.

The V and J genes are TRBV27 and TRBJ1-5; D not certain. V was clipped by 3 bases and J by 3 bases, with 6 bases between them. There are 13 residues in the CDR3. The germline V gene has CDR1 MNHEY and CDR2 SMNVEV (reference sequence). The CDR3 DNA reads TGTGCCAGCAGTTTGAGGCACAATCAGCCCCAGCATTTT. Protein sequence: CASSLRHNQPQHF.

The gene calls are TRBV5-1 and TRBJ2-7; D is perhaps TRBD1 (5 bases). V dropped 0 bases and J dropped 1 base, with 20 bases sitting between them. The V gene's germline CDR1 is SGHRS and CDR2 YFSETQ. The CDR3 is 18 residues long. The CDR3 DNA follows: TGCGCCAGCAGCTTGGGACAGAATGAATTTTGGTCGTCCTACGAGCAGTACTTC. The encoded protein is CASSLGQNEFWSSYEQYF.

In DNA form, the CDR3 reads TGTGCTAGTGGTTTGGTAGGAGCCGAGGAGCAGTTCTTC. It is translated as CASGLVGAEEQFF. The gene calls are TRBV12-5 and TRBJ2-1, with D unresolved. Per the germline V gene, CDR1 is LGHNT and CDR2 is FRNRAP. V was pared by 0 bases and J by 10 bases, with 10 bases between. The CDR3 length is 13 residues.

The J gene is TRBJ2-7, the V gene TRBV25-1; D is undetermined. CDR3 length equals 11 residues. The V end was cut by 5 bases, the J end by 5 bases, with 7 bases between. In germline, CDR1 is MGHDK, CDR2 SYGVNS. The CDR3 coding sequence is TGTGCCAGCAGTAAACCTAACGAGCAGTACTTC. This gives the protein CASSKPNEQYF.

The chain joins TRBV5-1 to TRBJ2-1, with a possible D match to TRBD1 (5 bases). V lost 4 bases, J lost 0 bases, and 14 bases lay in between. This CDR3 region has 16 residues. CDR1 is SGHRS, CDR2 YFSETQ, per germline. The CDR3 coding sequence is TGCGCCAGCAGCCGCCTCGGCAGGGTCTCCTACAATGAGCAGTTCTTC. This translates into CASSRLGRVSYNEQFF.

V gene TRBV5-1 combines with J gene TRBJ2-3, with 8 bases matching TRBD1. The CDR3 has 15 amino acids. Germline V gene sequence: CDR1 SGHRS, CDR2 YFSETQ. The junction had 6 bases not matched to a gene; V was cut back by 1 base and J by 5 bases. DNA for the CDR3: TGCGCCAGCAGCTTGTTTGGGGACAGGCAAGATACGCAGTATTTT. Translated: CASSLFGDRQDTQYF.

This clonotype was detected a few times. The CDR3 nucleotides are TGTGCCAGCAGCCGGGGACAGGGTGAACAGCCCCAGCATTTT. It encodes CASSRGQGEQPQHF. The rearrangement joins TRBV27 to TRBJ1-5; 9 bases map to TRBD1. CDR1 is MNHEY and CDR2 is SMNVEV in the germline V gene (reference sequence). Trimming removed 6 bases from V and 7 bases from J; junction bases left unmatched: 7. The CDR3 spans 14 residues.